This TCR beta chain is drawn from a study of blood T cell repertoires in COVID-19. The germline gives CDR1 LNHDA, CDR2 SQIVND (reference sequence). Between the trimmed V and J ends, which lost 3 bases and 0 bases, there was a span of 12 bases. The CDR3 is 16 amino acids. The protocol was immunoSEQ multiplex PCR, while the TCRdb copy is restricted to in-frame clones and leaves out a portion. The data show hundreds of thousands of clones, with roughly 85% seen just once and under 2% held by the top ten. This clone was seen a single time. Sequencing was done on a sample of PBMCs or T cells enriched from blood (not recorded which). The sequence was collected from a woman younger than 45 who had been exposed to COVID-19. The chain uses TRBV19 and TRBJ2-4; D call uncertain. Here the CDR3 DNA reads TGTGCCAGTAGTATCTCCGGGTCTGTAGCCAAAAACATTCAGTACTTC. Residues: CASSISGSVAKNIQYF.